This TCR beta chain was retrieved from a study of shared clonotypes between healthy human individuals. Study outcomes and limitations: Clonotypes not shared had lower generation probabilities than those common to all four donors. The small donor group covered limited genetic and exposure diversity.

Germline-derived CDR1 and CDR2 are MDHEN and SYDVKM. The CDR3 totals 16 residues. The V and J ends lost 2 bases and 0 bases respectively, with 10 bases between them. This clone was recorded once. Antigen unknown. The method was immunoSEQ multiplex PCR; TCRdb's version includes in-frame clones alone and lacks a portion of them. The table shows over 95,000 clones, with about 70% occurring only once. V is TRBV28 and J is TRBJ1-4; no firm D call. Input material: memory CD8+ T cells sorted from blood. Subset denoted: CD45RO+ cells pooled with CCR7-negative TemRA cells. This TCR derives from a woman aged 25 to 45 in good health. This chain's CDR3 is CASSLGRFTTNEKLFF. The DNA for the CDR3 is TGTGCCAGCAGTTTAGGCAGATTTACAACTAATGAAAAACTGTTTTTT. Looking up the rest from reference TRBV28 and TRBJ1-4 gives the full variable domain: DVKVTQSSRYLVKRTGEKVFLECVQDMDHENMFWYRQDPGLGLRLIYFSYDVKMKEKGDIPEGYSVSREKKERFSLILESASTNQTSMYLCASSLGRFTTNEKLFFGSGTQLSVL.